This section outlines one T cell receptor beta chain sequence together with its context. A much larger clone sits a single nucleotide away, making a read error possible. From the RACE reads, TCRdb called clonotypes with MiXCR, one entry per CDR3 protein. The sample has 75,000 to 90,000 distinct CDR3 sequences, about 9.4% seen once. The time point is: patch test 1, 2 weeks after DPC sensitization. The sample's treatment: therapeutic diphenylcyclopropenone sensitization with weekly scalp DPC. These data belong to a study of human T cells and chemical hapten exposure. There are 15 residues in the CDR3. Germline lookup yields CDR1 SGHRS and CDR2 YFSETQ.

The clonotype originates from a woman aged 50 to 60 with alopecia areata. Some clones in this sample may be carry-over from other donors' samples. The rearrangement uses TRBV5-1 and TRBJ2-3; TRBD1 matches at 9 bases. The input for sequencing was whole blood, taken in connection with sensitization to the hapten diphenylcyclopropenone (DPC). The CDR3 here is CTSSRDGTGPDTQYF. Here the CDR3 DNA reads TGCACCAGCAGCCGCGATGGGACAGGGCCAGATACGCAGTATTTT.